This TCR beta chain originates from a study of blood T cell repertoires in COVID-19. CDR3 length: 17 residues. Trimming removed 4 bases from V and 2 bases from J; junction bases left unmatched: 6. Germline V CDR1 and CDR2: SGHDT, YYEEEE. TCRdb's table, derived via immunoSEQ multiplex PCR, lists solely in-frame clones and lacks some. The data contain some 87,000 clones, about 82% of them seen just once; the ten biggest clones take up around 11%. The sequence was collected from a woman between 65 and 79 years old with active or convalescent COVID-19. The V and J genes are TRBV5-6 and TRBJ1-6, with TRBD1 matching 10 bases. Sequencing used peripheral blood. CDR3 protein: CASSRDRGFTYNSPLHF. Written as DNA, the CDR3 is TGTGCCAGCAGCCGGGACAGGGGTTTCACCTATAATTCACCCCTCCACTTT.